The following is a TCR beta chain sequence with its context. This sample was taken from a study of blood T cell repertoires in COVID-19. In the study overall: Sources were T cells, B-cell-depleted T cells, or PBMCs; the material itself was cDNA or gDNA.

As originally analysed: Amplifying reference gene primers gave estimates of nucleated cell counts. Produced via immunoSEQ multiplex PCR; TCRdb's table is partial and in-frame only. That table is the source of V, J and clone size, and D and trimming were worked out from the DNA. The sample consists of 250,000 to 350,000 clones, 70% to 90% of them appearing once. Per the germline V gene, CDR1 is SGHVS and CDR2 is FQNEAQ. V was trimmed by 7 bases and J by 2 bases, leaving 18 bases between them. CDR3 length: 16 residues. The chain links TRBV7-8 to TRBJ2-1, with D possibly being TRBD1 (6 bases). The sequenced sample consisted of peripheral blood. The origin of this receptor is a woman between 50 and 59 years old who had recovered from COVID-19. CDR3 coding DNA: TGTGCCAGCAAACCTCAGTTTAAGGGGGCCTACAATGAGCAGTTCTTC. It yields the protein CASKPQFKGAYNEQFF.